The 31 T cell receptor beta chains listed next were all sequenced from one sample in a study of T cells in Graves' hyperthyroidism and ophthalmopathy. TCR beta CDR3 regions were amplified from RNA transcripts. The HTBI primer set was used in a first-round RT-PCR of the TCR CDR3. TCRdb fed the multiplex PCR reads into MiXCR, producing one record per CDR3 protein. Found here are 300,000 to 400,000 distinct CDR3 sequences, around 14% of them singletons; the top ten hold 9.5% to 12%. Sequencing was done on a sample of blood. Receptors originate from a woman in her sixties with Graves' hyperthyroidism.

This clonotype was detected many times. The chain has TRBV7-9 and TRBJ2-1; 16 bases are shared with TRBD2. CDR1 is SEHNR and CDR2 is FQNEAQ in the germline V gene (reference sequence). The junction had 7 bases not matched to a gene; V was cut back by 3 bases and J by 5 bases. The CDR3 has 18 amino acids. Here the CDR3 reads CASSLGLAGGIGNNEQFF. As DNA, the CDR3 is TGTGCCAGCAGCTTGGGACTAGCGGGAGGGATTGGGAACAATGAGCAGTTCTTC. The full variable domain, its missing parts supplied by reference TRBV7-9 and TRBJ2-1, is DTGVSQNPRHKITKRGQNVTFRCDPISEHNRLYWYRQTLGQGPEFLTYFQNEAQLEKSRLLSDRFSAERPKGSFSTLEIQRTEQGDSAMYLCASSLGLAGGIGNNEQFFGPGTRLTVL.

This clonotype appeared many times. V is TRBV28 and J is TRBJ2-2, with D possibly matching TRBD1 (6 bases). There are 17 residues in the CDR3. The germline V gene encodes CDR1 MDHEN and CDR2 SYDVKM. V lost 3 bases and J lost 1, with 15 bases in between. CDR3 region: CASSFGGWTENTGELFF. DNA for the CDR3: TGTGCCAGCAGTTTTGGCGGCTGGACAGAGAACACCGGGGAGCTGTTTTTT.

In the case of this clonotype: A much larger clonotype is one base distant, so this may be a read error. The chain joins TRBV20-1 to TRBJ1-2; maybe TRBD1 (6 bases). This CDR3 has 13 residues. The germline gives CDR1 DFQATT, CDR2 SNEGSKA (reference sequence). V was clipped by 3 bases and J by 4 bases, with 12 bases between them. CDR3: CSARDRMIYGYTF. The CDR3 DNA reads TGCAGTGCTAGGGACAGAATGATCTATGGCTACACCTTC.

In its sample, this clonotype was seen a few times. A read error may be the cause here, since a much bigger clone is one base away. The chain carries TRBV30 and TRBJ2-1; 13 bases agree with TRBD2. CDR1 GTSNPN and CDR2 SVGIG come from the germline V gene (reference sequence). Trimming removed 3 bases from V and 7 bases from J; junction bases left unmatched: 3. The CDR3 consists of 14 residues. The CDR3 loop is CAWSPGLAGNEQFF. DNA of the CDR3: TGTGCCTGGAGCCCGGGACTAGCGGGGAATGAGCAGTTCTTC.

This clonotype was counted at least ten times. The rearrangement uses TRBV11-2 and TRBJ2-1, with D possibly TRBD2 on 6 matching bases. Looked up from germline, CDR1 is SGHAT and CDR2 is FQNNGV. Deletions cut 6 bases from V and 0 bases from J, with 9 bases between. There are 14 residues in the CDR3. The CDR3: CASRRESSYNEQFF. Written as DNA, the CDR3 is TGTGCCAGCAGACGGGAGAGCTCCTACAATGAGCAGTTCTTC. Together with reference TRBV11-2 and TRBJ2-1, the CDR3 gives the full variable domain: EAGVAQSPRYKIIEKRQSVAFWCNPISGHATLYWYQQILGQGPKLLIQFQNNGVVDDSQLPKDRFSAERLKGVDSTLKIQPAKLEDSAVYLCASRRESSYNEQFFGPGTRLTVL.

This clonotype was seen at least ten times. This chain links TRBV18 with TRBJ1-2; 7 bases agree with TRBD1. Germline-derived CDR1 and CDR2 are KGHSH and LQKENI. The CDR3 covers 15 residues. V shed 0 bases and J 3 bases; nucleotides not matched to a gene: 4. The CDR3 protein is CASSPPGRGDYGYTF. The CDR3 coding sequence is TGTGCCAGCTCACCACCGGGCAGGGGGGACTATGGCTACACCTTC.

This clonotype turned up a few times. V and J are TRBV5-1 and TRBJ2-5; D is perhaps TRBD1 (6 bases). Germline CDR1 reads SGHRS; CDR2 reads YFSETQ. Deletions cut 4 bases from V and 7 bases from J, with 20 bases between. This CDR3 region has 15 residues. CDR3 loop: CASSRGQGPPGTQYF. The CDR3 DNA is TGCGCCAGCAGCAGGGGACAAGGACCCCCTGGGACCCAGTACTTC.

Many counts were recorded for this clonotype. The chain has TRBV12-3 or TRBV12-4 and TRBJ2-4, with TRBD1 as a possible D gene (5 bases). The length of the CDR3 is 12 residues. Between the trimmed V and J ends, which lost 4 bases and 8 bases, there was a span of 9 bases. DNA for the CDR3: TGTGCCAGCAGTTGGCAGGGTGACATTCAGTACTTC. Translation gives CASSWQGDIQYF.

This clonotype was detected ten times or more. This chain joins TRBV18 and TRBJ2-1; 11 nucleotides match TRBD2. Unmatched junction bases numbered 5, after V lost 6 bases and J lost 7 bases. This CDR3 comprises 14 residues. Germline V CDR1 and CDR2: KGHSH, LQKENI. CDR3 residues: CASSGGLADNEQFF. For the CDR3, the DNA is TGTGCCAGCTCTGGGGGACTAGCGGATAATGAGCAGTTCTTC. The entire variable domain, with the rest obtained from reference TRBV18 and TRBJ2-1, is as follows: NAGVMQNPRHLVRRRGQEARLRCSPMKGHSHVYWYRQLPEEGLKFMVYLQKENIIDESGMPKERFSAEFPKEGPSILRIQQVVRGDSAAYFCASSGGLADNEQFFGPGTRLTVL.

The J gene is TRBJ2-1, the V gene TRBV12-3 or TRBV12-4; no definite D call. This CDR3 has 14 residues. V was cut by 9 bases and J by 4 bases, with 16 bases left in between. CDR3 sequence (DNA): TGTGCCAGTACCGGAGCGCCCATATACAATGAGCAGTTCTTC. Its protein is CASTGAPIYNEQFF.

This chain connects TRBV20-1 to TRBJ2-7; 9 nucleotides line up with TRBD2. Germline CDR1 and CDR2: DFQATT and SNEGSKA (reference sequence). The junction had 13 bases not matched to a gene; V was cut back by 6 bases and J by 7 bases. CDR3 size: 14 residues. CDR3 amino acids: CSAPGVAGVREQYF. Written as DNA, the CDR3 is TGCAGTGCCCCCGGAGTAGCGGGAGTTCGGGAGCAGTACTTC.

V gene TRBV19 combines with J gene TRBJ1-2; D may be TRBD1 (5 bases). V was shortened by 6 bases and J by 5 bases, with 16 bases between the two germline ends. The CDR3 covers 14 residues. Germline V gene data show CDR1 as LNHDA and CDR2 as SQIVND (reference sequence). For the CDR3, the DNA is TGTGCCAGTAGGCACGGGGGAGATGAATATGGCTACACCTTC. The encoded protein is CASRHGGDEYGYTF.

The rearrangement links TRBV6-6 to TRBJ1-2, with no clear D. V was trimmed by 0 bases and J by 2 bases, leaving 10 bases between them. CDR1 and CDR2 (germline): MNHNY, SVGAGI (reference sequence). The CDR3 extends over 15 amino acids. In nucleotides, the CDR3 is TGTGCCAGCAGTTACTCTACCTTCGGCAACTATGGCTACACCTTC. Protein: CASSYSTFGNYGYTF.

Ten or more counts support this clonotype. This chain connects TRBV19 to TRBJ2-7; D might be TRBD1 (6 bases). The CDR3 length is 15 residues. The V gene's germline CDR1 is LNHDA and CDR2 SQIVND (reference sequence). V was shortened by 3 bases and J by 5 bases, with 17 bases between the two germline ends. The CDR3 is CASSMRQGQGNEQYF. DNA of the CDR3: TGTGCCAGTAGTATGCGCCAGGGGCAGGGGAACGAGCAGTACTTC.

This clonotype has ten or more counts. CDR3 amino acids: CASSRAAGSNYGYTF. In nucleotides, the CDR3 is TGTGCCAGCAGCCGGGCTGCAGGGAGTAACTATGGCTACACCTTC. The chain joins TRBV7-9 to TRBJ1-2; possible D gene TRBD1, 5 bases. Germline lookup yields CDR1 SEHNR and CDR2 FQNEAQ (reference sequence). The CDR3 contains 15 residues. The V gene lost 5 bases and the J gene lost 1 base, with 14 bases spanning the gap. Full variable domain (remainder filled in from reference TRBV7-9 and TRBJ1-2): DTGVSQNPRHKITKRGQNVTFRCDPISEHNRLYWYRQTLGQGPEFLTYFQNEAQLEKSRLLSDRFSAERPKGSFSTLEIQRTEQGDSAMYLCASSRAAGSNYGYTFGSGTRLTVV.

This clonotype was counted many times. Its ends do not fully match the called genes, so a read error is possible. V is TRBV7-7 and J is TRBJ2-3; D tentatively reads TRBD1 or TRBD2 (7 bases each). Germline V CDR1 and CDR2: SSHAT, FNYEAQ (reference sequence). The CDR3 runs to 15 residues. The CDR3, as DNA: TGTGCTAGCAGCCAAGGGGGCGGGAGAACAGATACGCAGTATTTT. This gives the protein CASSQGGGRTDTQYF.

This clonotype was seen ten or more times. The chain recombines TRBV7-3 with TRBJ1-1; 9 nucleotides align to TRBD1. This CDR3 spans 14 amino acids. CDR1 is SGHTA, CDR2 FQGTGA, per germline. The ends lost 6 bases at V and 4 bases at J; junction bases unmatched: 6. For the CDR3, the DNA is TGTGCCAGCAGTCCACAGGGGGCGGGCACTGAAGCTTTCTTT. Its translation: CASSPQGAGTEAFF.

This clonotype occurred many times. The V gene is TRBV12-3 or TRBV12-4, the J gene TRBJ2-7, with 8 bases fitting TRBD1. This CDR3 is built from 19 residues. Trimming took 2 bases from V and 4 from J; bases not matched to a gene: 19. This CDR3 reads CASSLILPPALGQEYEQYF. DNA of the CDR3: TGTGCCAGCAGTTTAATCCTACCACCTGCATTGGGACAGGAGTACGAGCAGTACTTC.

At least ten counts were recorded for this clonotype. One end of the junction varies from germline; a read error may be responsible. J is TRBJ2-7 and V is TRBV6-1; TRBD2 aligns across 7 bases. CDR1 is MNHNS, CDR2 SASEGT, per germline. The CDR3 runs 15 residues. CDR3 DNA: TGTACCAGCAGTTATGGTAGCGGGCCTTCCTACGAGCAGTACTTC. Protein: CTSSYGSGPSYEQYF.

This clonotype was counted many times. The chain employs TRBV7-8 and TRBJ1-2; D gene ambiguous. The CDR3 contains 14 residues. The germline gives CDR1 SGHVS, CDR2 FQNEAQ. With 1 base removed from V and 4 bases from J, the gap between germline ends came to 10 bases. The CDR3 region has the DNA TGTGCCAGCAGCTTAGAGGCCAGATTCTATGGCTACACCTTC. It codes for CASSLEARFYGYTF.

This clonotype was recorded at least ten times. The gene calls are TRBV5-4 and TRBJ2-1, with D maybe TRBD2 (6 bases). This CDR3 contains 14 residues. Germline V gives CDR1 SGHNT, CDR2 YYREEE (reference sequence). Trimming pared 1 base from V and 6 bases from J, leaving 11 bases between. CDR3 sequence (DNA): TGTGCCAGCAGCTTGCCGGGAGCTCTCAATGAGCAGTTCTTC. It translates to CASSLPGALNEQFF.

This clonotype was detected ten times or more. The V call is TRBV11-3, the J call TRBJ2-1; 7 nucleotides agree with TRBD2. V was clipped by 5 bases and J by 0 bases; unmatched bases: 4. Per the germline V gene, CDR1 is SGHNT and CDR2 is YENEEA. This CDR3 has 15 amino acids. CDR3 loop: CASSPAGYSYNEQFF. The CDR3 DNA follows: TGTGCCAGCAGCCCAGCGGGGTACTCCTACAATGAGCAGTTCTTC.

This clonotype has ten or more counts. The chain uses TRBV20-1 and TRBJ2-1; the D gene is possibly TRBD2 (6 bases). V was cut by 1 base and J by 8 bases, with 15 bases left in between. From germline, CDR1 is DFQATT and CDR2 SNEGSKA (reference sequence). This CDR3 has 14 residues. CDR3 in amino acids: CSARGAGSLDEQFF. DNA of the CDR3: TGCAGTGCTAGAGGGGCGGGGAGTCTGGATGAGCAGTTCTTC.

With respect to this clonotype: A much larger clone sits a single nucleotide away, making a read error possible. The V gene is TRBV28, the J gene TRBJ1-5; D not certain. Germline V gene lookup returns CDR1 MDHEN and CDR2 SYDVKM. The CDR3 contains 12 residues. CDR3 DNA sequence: TGTACCAGCAGGCTGAGCAATCAGCCCCAGCATTTT. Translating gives CTSRLSNQPQHF.

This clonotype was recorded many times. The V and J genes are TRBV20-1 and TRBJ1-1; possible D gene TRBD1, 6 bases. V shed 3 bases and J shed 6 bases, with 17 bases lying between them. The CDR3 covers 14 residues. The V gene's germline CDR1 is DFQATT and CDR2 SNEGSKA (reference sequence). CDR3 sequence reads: CSASQGQPAPEAFF. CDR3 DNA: TGCAGTGCTAGTCAAGGACAGCCTGCCCCTGAAGCTTTCTTT.

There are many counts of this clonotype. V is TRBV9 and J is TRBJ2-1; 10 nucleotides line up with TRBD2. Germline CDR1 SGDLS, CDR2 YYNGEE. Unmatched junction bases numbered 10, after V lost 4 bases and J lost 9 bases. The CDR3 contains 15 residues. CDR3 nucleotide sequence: TGTGCCAGCAGCCTCCTCTCGGCTAGCGGGAGTGAGCAGTTCTTC. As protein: CASSLLSASGSEQFF.

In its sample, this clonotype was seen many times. CDR3 region: CSARAVSEGDTQYF. Written as DNA, the CDR3 is TGCAGTGCTAGGGCTGTCAGTGAAGGAGATACGCAGTATTTT. This chain uses TRBV20-1 with TRBJ2-3; unclear D gene. Between the trimmed V and J ends, which lost 3 bases and 5 bases, there was a span of 15 bases. CDR1 is DFQATT and CDR2 is SNEGSKA in the germline V gene (reference sequence). This CDR3 has 14 amino acids.

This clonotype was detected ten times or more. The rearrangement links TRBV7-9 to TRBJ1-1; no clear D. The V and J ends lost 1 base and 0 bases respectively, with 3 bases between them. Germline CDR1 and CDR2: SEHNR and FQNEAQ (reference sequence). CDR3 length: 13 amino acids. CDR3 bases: TGTGCCAGCAGCTTAGATTTGAACACTGAAGCTTTCTTT. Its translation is CASSLDLNTEAFF.

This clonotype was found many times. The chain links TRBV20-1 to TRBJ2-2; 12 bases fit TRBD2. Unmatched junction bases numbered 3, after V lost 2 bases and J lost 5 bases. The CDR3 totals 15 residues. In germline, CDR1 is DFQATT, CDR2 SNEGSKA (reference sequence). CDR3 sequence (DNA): TGCAGTGCTAGACCTAGCGGGAGGGATACCGGGGAGCTGTTTTTT. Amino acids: CSARPSGRDTGELFF.

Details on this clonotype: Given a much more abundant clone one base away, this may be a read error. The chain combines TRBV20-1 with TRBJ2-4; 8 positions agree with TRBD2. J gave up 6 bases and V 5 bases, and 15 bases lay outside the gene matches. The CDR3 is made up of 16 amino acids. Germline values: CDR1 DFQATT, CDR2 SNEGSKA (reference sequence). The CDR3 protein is CSAAGEPGGVGNIQYF. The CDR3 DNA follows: TGCAGTGCTGCTGGAGAGCCGGGAGGGGTTGGAAACATTCAGTACTTC.

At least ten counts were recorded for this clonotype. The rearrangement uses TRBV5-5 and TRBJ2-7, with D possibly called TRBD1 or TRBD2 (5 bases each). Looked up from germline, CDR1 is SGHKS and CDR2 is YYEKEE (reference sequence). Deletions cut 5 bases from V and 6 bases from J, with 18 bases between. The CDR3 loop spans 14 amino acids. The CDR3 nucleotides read TGTGCCAGCAGTGGCGCCCAGGGAGTAGCCGAGCAGTACTTC. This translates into CASSGAQGVAEQYF.